This T cell receptor beta chain stems from a study of shared clonotypes between healthy human individuals. Notes on the study in general: Incomplete sequencing of sorted subsets was indicated by rarefaction despite large depth.

As regards this clone: Its antigen is not identified.

This table comes from immunoSEQ multiplex PCR, and its TCRdb copy is limited to in-frame clones, with some not included. The sample yields more than 2 million clones, 90% to 96% seen once. The split of CD4+ cells yielded CD45RA+ naive and CD45RA-negative memory subsets. Trimming removed 4 bases at V and 0 bases at J, with 13 bases between. This CDR3 comprises 15 residues. Germline assignment: CDR1 SGHDT and CDR2 YYEEEE. Specimen: naive CD4+ T cells sorted from blood. The subset: CD45RA+ positively selected. The rearrangement links TRBV5-6 to TRBJ1-2, with a weak D call TRBD1 (6 bases). This receptor was obtained from a man between 18 and 29 years old in good health. The chain's CDR3 is CASSRGQRTNYGYTF. The CDR3 DNA reads TGTGCCAGCAGCCGAGGACAGAGAACTAACTATGGCTACACCTTC.